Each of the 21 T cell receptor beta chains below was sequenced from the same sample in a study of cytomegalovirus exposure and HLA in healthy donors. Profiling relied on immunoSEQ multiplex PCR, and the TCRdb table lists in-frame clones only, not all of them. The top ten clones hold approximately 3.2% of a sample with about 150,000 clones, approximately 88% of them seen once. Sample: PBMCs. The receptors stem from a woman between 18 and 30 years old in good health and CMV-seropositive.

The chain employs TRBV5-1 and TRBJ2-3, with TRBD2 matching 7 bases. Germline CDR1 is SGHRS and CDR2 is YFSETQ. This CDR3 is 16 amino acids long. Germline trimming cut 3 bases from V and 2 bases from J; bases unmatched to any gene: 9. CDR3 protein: CASSSLGGGPTDTQYF. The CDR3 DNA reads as TGCGCCAGCAGCTCCCTTGGGGGAGGGCCCACAGATACGCAGTATTTT. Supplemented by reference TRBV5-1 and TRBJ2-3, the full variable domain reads KAGVTQTPRYLIKTRGQQVTLSCSPISGHRSVSWYQQTPGQGLQFLFEYFSETQRNKGNFPGRFSGRQFSNSRSEMNVSTLELGDSALYLCASSSLGGGPTDTQYFGPGTRLTVL.

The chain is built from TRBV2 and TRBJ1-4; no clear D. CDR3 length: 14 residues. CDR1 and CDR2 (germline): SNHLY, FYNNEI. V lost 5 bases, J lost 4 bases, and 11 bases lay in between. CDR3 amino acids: CASSQRGVNEKLFF. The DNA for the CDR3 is TGTGCCAGCAGTCAGCGTGGAGTTAATGAAAAACTGTTTTTT.

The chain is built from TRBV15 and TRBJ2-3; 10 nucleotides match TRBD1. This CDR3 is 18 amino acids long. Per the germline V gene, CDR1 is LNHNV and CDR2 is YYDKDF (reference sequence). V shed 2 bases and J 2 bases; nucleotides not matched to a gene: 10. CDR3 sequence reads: CATSRPLRGTGATDTQYF. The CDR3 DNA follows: TGTGCCACCAGCAGACCCCTACGCGGGACAGGGGCCACAGATACGCAGTATTTT.

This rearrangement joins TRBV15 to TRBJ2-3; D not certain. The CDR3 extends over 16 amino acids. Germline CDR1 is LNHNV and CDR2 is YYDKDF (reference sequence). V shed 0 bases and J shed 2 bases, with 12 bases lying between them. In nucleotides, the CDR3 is TGTGCCACCAGCAGAGATGGGCAGGTGGCCACAGATACGCAGTATTTT. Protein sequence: CATSRDGQVATDTQYF.

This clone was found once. The DNA of the CDR3 is TGCGCCAGCAGTAAAACTAACCAAGAGACCCAGTACTTC. Its translation is CASSKTNQETQYF. The rearrangement joins TRBV23-1 to TRBJ2-5, with D hard to call. TRBV23-1 is treated as an ORF (open reading frame) with a function not yet certain. V lost 5 bases and J lost 0, with 7 bases in between. This CDR3 is 13 amino acids long.

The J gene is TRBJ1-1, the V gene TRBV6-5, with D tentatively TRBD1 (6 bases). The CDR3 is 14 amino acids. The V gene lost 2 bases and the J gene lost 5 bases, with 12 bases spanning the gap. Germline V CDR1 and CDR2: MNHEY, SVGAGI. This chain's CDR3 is CASSYAGVETEAFF. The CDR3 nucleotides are TGTGCCAGCAGTTACGCAGGGGTAGAAACTGAAGCTTTCTTT.

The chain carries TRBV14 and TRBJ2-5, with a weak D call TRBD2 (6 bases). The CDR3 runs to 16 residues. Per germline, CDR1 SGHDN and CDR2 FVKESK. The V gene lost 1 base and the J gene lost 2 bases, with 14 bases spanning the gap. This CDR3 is CASSQVVGEVQETQYF. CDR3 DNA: TGTGCCAGCAGCCAAGTCGTCGGGGAGGTACAAGAGACCCAGTACTTC.

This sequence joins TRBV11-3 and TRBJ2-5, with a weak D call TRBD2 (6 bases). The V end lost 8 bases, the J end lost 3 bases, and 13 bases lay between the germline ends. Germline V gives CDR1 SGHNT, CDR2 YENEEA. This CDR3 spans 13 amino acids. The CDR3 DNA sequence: TGTGCCAGCGGATCGGGGGATGAAGAGACCCAGTACTTC. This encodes CASGSGDEETQYF. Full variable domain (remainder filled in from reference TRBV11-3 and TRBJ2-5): EAGVVQSPRYKIIEKKQPVAFWCNPISGHNTLYWYLQNLGQGPELLIRYENEEAVDDSQLPKDRFSAERLKGVDSTLKIQPAELGDSAVYLCASGSGDEETQYFGPGTRLLVL.

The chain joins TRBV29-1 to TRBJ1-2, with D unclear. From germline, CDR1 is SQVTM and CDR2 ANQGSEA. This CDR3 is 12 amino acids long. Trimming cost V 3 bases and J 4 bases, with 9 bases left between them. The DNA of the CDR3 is TGCAGCGTTGATAGCCTGGGCTATGGCTACACCTTC. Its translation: CSVDSLGYGYTF.

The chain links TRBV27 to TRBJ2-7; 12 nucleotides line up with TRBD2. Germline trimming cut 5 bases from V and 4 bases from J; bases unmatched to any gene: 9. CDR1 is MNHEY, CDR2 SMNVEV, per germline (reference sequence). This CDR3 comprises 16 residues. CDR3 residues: CASSRRLAGGPYEQYF. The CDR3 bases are TGTGCCAGCAGTAGGAGGCTAGCGGGAGGGCCATACGAGCAGTACTTC.

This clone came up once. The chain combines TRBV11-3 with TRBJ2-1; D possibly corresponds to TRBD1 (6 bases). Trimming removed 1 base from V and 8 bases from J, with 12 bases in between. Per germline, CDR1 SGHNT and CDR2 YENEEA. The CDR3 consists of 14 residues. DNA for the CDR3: TGTGCCAGCAGCTTAGGGACAGAAGGAGATGAGCAGTTCTTC. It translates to CASSLGTEGDEQFF.

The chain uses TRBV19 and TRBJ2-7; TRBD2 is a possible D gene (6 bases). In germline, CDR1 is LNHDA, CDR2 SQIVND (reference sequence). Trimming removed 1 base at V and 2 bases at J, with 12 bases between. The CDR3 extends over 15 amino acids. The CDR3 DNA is TGTGCCAGTAGTATAGCGGGGGTCCCGACCTACGAGCAGTACTTC. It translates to CASSIAGVPTYEQYF.

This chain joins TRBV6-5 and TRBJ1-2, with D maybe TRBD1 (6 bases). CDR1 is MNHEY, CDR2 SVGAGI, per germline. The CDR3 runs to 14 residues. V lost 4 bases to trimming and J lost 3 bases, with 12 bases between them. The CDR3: CASSSQGVDYGYTF. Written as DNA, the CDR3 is TGTGCCAGCAGTTCACAGGGTGTGGACTATGGCTACACCTTC.

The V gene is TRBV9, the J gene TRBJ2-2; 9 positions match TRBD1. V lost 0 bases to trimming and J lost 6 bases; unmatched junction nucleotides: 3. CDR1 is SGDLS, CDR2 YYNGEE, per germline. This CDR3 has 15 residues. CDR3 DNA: TGTGCCAGCAGCGTAGACGGACAGGGGTCCGGGGAGCTGTTTTTT. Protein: CASSVDGQGSGELFF. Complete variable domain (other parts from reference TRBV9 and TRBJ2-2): DSGVTQTPKHLITATGQRVTLRCSPRSGDLSVYWYQQSLDQGLQFLIQYYNGEERAKGNILERFSAQQFPDLHSELNLSSLELGDSALYFCASSVDGQGSGELFFGEGSRLTVL.

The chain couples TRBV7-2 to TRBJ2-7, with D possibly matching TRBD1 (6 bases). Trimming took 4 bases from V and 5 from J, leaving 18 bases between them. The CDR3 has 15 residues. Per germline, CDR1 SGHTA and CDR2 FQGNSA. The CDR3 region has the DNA TGTGCCAGCAGCTCCAGGGGTTTGGGAATCGACGAGCAGTACTTC. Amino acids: CASSSRGLGIDEQYF.

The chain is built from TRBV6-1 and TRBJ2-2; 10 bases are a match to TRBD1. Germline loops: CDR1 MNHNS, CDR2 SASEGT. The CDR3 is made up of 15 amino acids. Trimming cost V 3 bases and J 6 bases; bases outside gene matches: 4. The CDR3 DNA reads TGTGCCAGCAGTGAGGGAGGGACAGGGGCCGGGGAGCTGTTTTTT. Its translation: CASSEGGTGAGELFF.

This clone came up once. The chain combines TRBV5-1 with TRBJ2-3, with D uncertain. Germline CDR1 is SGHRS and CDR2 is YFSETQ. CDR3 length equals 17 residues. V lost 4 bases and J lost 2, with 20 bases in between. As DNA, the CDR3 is TGCGCCAGCAGCAGAAACCCGCCTAGTCTTACCACAGATACGCAGTATTTT. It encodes CASSRNPPSLTTDTQYF.

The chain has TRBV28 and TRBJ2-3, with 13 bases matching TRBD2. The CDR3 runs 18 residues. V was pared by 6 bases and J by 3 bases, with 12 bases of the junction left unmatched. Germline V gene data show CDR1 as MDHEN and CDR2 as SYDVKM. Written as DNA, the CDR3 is TGTGCCAGCAGACTAATTCGACTAGCGGGAGGCAGGACAGATACGCAGTATTTT. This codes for CASRLIRLAGGRTDTQYF.

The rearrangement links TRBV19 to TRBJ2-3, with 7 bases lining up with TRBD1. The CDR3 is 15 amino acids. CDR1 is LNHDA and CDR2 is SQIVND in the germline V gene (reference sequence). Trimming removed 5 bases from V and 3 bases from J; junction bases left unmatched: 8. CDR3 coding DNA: TGTGCCAGTAGTTACGGGACAGTCGGGACAGATACGCAGTATTTT. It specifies CASSYGTVGTDTQYF.

The CDR3 sequence is CASGLGQTYGYTF. The CDR3, as DNA: TGTGCTAGTGGACTCGGACAAACCTATGGCTACACCTTC. The chain carries TRBV12-5 and TRBJ1-2; possibly TRBD1 for D (5 bases). Germline V lookup: CDR1 LGHNT, CDR2 FRNRAP. CDR3 size: 13 residues. V shed 6 bases and J shed 4 bases, with 12 bases lying between them.

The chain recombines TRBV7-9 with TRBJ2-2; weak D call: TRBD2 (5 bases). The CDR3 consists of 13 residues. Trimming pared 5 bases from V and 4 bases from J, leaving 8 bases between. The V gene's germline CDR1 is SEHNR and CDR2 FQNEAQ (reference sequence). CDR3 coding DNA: TGTGCCAGCAGCGCCGCGGGCACCGGGGAGCTGTTTTTT. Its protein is CASSAAGTGELFF.